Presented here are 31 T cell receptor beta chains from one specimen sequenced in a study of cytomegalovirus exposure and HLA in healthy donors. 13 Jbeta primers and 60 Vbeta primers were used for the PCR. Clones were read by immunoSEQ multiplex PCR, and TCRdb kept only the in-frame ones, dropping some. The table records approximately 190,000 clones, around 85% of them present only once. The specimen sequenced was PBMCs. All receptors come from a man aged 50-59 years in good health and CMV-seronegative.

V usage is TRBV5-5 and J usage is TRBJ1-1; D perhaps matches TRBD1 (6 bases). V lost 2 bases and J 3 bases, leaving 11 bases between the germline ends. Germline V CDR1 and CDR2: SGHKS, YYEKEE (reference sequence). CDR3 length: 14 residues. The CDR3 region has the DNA TGTGCCAGCAGCTTTTGGGAGGGGGACACTGAAGCTTTCTTT. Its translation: CASSFWEGDTEAFF.

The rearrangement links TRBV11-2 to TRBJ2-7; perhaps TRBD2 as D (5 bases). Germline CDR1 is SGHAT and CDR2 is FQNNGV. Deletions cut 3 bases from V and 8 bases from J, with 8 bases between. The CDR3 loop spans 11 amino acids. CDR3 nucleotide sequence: TGTGCCAGCAGCTTCGGGGAACAGCAGTACTTC. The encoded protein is CASSFGEQQYF.

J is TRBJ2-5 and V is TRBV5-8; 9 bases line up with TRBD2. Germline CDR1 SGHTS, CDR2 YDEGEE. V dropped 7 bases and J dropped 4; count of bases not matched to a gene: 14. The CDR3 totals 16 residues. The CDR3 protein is CASALRGSGGPETQYF. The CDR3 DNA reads TGTGCCAGCGCCCTCCGTGGGAGCGGGGGGCCAGAGACCCAGTACTTC.

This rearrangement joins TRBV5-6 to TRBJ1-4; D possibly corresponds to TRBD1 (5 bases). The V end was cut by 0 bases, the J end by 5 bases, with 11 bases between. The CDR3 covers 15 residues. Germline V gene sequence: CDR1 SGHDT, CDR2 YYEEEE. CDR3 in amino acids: CASSLGWGGNEKLFF. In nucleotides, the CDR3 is TGTGCCAGCAGCTTGGGATGGGGCGGCAATGAAAAACTGTTTTTT.

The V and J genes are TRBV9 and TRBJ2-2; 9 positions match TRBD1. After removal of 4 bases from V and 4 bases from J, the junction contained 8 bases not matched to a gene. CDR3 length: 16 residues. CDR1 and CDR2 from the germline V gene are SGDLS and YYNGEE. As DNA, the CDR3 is TGTGCCAGCAGCATCGGGACAGGGAAGGTCACCGGGGAGCTGTTTTTT. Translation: CASSIGTGKVTGELFF.

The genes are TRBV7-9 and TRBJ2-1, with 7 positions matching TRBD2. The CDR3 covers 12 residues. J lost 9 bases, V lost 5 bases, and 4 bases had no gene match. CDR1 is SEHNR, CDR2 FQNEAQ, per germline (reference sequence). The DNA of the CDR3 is TGTGCCAGCAGCCAGGGACTACTTGAGCAGTTCTTC. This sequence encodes CASSQGLLEQFF.

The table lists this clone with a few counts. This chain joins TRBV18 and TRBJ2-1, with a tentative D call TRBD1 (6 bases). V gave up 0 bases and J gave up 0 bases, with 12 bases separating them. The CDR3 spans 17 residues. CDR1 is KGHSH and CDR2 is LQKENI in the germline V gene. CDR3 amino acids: CASSPPGQRSSYNEQFF. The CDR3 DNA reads TGTGCCAGCTCACCACCAGGACAGCGTAGCTCCTACAATGAGCAGTTCTTC.

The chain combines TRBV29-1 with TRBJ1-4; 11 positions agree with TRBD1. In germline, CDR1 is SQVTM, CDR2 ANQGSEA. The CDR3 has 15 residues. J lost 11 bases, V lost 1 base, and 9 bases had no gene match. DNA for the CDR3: TGCAGCGTTGAAGCCTCCGGGACAGGGGGGTATAAACTGTTTTTT. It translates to CSVEASGTGGYKLFF. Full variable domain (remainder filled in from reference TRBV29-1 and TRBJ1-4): SAVISQKPSRDICQRGTSLTIQCQVDSQVTMMFWYRQQPGQSLTLIATANQGSEATYESGFVIDKFPISRPNLTFSTLTVSNMSPEDSSIYLCSVEASGTGGYKLFFGSGTQLSVL.

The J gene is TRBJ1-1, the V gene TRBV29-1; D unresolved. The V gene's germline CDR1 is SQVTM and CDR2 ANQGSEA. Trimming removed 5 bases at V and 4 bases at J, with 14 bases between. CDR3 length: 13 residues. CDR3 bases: TGCAGCGTTCGGACGGGGTTGGGCACTGAAGCTTTCTTT. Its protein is CSVRTGLGTEAFF.

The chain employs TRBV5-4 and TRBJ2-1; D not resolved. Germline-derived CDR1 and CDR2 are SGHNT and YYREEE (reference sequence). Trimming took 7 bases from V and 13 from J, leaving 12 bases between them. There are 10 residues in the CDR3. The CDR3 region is CASVMASQFF. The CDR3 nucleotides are TGTGCCAGCGTGATGGCTAGTCAGTTCTTC.

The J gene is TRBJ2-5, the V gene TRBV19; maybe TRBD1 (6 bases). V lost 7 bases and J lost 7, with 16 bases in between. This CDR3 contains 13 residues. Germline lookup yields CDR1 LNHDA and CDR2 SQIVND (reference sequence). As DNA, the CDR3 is TGTGCCAGTAAAGAGGCAGGGGACGGGACCCAGTACTTC. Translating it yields CASKEAGDGTQYF.

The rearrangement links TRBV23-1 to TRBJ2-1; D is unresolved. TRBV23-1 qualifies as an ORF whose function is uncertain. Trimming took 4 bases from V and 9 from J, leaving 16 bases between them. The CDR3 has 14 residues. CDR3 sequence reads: CASSLPSGGCEQFF. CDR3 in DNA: TGCGCCAGCAGTCTCCCCTCGGGTGGGTGTGAGCAGTTCTTC.

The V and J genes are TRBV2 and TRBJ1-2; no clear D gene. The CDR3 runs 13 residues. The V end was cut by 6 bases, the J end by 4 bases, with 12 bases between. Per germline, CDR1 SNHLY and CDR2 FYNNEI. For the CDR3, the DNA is TGTGCCAGCAGGGGTAGACTGAGCTATGGCTACACCTTC. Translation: CASRGRLSYGYTF.

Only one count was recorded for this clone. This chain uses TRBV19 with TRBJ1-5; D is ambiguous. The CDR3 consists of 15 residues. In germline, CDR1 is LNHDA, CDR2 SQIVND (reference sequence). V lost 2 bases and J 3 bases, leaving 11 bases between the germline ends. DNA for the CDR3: TGTGCCAGTAGTATATCAGCGGTTGACAATCAGCCCCAGCATTTT. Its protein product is CASSISAVDNQPQHF.

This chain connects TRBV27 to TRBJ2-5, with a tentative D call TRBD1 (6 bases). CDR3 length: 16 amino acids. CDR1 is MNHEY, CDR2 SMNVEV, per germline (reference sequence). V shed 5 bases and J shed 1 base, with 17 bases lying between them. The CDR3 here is CASSPFDTGTQETQYF. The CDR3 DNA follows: TGTGCCAGCAGTCCCTTCGATACAGGGACCCAAGAGACCCAGTACTTC.

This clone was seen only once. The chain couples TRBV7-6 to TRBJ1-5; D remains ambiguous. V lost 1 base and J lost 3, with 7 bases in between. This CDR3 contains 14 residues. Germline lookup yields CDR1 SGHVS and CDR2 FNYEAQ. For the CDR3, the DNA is TGTGCCAGCAGCTTAGGAGGATACAATCAGCCCCAGCATTTT. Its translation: CASSLGGYNQPQHF. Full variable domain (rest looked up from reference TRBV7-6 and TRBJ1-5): GAGVSQSPRYKVTKRGQDVALRCDPISGHVSLYWYRQALGQGPEFLTYFNYEAQQDKSGLPNDRFSAERPEGSISTLTIQRTEQRDSAMYRCASSLGGYNQPQHFGDGTRLSIL.

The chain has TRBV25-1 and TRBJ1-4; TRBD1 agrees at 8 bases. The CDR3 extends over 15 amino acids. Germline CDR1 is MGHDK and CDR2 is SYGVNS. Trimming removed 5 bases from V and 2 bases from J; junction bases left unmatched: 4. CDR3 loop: CASSTNRGTNEKLFF. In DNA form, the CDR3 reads TGTGCCAGCAGTACCAACAGGGGGACTAATGAAAAACTGTTTTTT.

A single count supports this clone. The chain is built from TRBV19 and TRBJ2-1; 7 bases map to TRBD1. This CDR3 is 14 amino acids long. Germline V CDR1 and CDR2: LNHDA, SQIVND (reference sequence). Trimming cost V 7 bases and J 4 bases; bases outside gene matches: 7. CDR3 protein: CASNPTGSYNEQFF. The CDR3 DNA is TGTGCCAGTAACCCGACAGGGAGTTACAATGAGCAGTTCTTC.

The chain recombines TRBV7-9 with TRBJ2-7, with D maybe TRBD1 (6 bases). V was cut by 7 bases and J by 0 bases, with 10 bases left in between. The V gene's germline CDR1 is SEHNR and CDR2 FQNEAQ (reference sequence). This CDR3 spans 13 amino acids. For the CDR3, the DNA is TGTGCCAGCACCCCGGGACACTCCTACGAGCAGTACTTC. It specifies CASTPGHSYEQYF.

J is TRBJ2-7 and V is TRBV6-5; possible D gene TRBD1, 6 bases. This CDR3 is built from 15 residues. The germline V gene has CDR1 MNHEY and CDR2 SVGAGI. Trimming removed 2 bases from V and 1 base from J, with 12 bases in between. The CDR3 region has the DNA TGTGCCAGCAGTTACAGTGGGACACTATCCTACGAGCAGTACTTC. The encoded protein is CASSYSGTLSYEQYF.

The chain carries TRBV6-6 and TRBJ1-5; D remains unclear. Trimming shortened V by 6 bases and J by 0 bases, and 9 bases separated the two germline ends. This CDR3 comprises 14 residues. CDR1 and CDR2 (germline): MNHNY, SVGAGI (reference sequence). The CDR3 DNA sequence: TGTGCCAGCAGCATTGGTAGTAGCAATCAGCCCCAGCATTTT. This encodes CASSIGSSNQPQHF.

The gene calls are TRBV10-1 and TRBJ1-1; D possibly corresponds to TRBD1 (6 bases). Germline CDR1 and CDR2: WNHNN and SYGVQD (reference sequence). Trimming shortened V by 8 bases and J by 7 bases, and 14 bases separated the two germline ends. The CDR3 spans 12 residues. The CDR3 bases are TGCGCCAGCTCAGGGGAGATAGGTGAAGCTTTCTTT. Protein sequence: CASSGEIGEAFF.

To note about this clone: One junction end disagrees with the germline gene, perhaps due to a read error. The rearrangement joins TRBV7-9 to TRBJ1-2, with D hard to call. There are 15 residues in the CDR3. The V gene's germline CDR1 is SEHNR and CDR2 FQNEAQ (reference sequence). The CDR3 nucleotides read TGTTCCAGCAGCTTAGGGTCGGAGGGTTCGGGTGGCTACACCTTC. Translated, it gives CSSSLGSEGSGGYTF. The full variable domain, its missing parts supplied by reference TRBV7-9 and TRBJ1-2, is DTGVSQNPRHKITKRGQNVTFRCDPISEHNRLYWYRQTLGQGPEFLTYFQNEAQLEKSRLLSDRFSAERPKGSFSTLEIQRTEQGDSAMYLCSSSLGSEGSGGYTFGSGTRLTVV.

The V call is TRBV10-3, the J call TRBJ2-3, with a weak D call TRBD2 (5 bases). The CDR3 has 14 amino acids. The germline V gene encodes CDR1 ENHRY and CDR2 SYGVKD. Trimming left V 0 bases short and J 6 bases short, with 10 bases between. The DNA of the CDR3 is TGTGCCATCAGTGAGTCGGGAAGCGGCGATACGCAGTATTTT. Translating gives CAISESGSGDTQYF.

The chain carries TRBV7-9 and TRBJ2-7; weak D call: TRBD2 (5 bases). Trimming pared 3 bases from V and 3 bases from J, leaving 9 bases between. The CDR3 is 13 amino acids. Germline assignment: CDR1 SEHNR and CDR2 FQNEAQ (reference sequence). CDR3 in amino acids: CASSFLGIYEQYF. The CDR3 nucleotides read TGTGCCAGCAGCTTTCTCGGGATCTACGAGCAGTACTTC.

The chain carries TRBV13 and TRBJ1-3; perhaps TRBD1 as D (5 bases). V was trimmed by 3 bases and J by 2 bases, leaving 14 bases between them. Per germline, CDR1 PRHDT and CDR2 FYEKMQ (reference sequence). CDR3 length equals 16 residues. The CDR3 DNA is TGTGCCAGCAGCTTCCAAGGGGCGCGTACTGGAAACACCATATATTTT. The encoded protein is CASSFQGARTGNTIYF. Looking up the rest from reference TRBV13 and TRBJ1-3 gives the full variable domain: AAGVIQSPRHLIKEKRETATLKCYPIPRHDTVYWYQQGPGQDPQFLISFYEKMQSDKGSIPDRFSAQQFSDYHSELNMSSLELGDSALYFCASSFQGARTGNTIYFGEGSWLTVV.

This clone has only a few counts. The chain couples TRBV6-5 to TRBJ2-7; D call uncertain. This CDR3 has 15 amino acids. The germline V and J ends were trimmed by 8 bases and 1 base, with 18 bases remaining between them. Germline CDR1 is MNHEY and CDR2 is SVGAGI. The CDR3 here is CASSSDHGSSYEQYF. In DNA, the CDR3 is TGTGCCAGCTCCTCCGATCACGGTAGTTCCTACGAGCAGTACTTC.

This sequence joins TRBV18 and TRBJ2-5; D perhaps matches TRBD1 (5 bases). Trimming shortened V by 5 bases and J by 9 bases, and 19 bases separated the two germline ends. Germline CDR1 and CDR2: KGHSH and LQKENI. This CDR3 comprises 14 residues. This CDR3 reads CASSAQSRESAQYF. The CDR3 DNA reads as TGTGCCAGCTCAGCTCAAAGCAGGGAATCGGCCCAGTACTTC.

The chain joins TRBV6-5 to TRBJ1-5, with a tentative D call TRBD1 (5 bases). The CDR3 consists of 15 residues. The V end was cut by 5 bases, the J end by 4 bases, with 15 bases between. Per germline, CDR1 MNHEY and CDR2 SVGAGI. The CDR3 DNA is TGTGCCAGCAGTATTGACAACGGGGGAAATCAGCCCCAGCATTTT. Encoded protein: CASSIDNGGNQPQHF.

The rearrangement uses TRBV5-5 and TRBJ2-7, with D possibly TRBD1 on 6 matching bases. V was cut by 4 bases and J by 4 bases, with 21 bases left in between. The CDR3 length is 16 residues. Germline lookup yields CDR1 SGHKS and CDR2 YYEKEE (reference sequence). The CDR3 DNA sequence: TGTGCCAGCAGCCCAGGTCCTCGACAGGAATATTACGAGCAGTACTTC. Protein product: CASSPGPRQEYYEQYF.

The CDR3 spells CASSIGENTEAFF. CDR3 coding DNA: TGTGCCAGTAGTATAGGAGAGAACACTGAAGCTTTCTTT. The J gene is TRBJ1-1, the V gene TRBV19, with unresolved D. Germline V CDR1 and CDR2: LNHDA, SQIVND (reference sequence). With 1 base removed from V and 1 base from J, the gap between germline ends came to 4 bases. The CDR3 is made up of 13 amino acids.